There are many counts of the clone carrying this T cell receptor (beta chain). The data were taken from a study of Graves' ophthalmopathy and Graves' hyperthyroidism. Study-level background: Calling hyperthyroidism stable required that no ophthalmopathy show up within 18 months of follow-up.

The TCR beta CDR3 regions underwent amplification from RNA transcripts. The authors performed first-round RT-PCR with HTBI primers and then a second-round multiplex PCR. TCRdb re-analysed the multiplex PCR reads in MiXCR, keeping a single row per CDR3 protein. The profile shows around 1.1 million distinct CDR3 sequences, 35% to 40% of them singletons. The study recruited hyperthyroidism patients aged 18 to 65 who were newly diagnosed, under 2 months' duration. The source is an adult man with Graves' hyperthyroidism. Sequencing was done on a sample of peripheral blood or thyroid tissue (not recorded which).

As DNA, the CDR3 is TGCGCCAGCAGCCAAGACACCACGAGCTCCTACGAGCAGTACTTC. It encodes CASSQDTTSSYEQYF. The chain uses TRBV4-3 and TRBJ2-7; D is uncertain. Germline assignment: CDR1 LGHNA and CDR2 YSLEER. V lost 0 bases and J lost 0, with 9 bases in between. This CDR3 is built from 15 residues.